Sequencing of this TCR beta chain was carried out in a study of T cell responses to AZD1222 COVID-19 vaccine. Study outcomes and limitations: Donors in the cohort were predominantly white British and more often female, and clonal diversity was possibly underestimated.

Method: immunoSEQ multiplex PCR; TCRdb's copy keeps in-frame clones and lacks some. The table has around 120,000 clones, about 93% seen once. Recipients boosted at about 4 weeks or about 12 weeks are pooled. CDR1 and CDR2 (germline): SGHRS, YFSETQ. The CDR3 has 14 residues. In its sample, this clone was seen once. What it binds is not known. V gene TRBV5-1 combines with J gene TRBJ1-4; weak D call: TRBD1 (6 bases). The clonotype comes from an adult who received the AZD1222 COVID-19 vaccine. The specimen was peripheral blood, collected 28 days after the second AZD1222 dose. The CDR3 nucleotides read TGCGGCGAGCTCGTCGGAAGGACAGCAGAAAAACTGTTTTTT. Its protein is CGELVGRTAEKLFF.